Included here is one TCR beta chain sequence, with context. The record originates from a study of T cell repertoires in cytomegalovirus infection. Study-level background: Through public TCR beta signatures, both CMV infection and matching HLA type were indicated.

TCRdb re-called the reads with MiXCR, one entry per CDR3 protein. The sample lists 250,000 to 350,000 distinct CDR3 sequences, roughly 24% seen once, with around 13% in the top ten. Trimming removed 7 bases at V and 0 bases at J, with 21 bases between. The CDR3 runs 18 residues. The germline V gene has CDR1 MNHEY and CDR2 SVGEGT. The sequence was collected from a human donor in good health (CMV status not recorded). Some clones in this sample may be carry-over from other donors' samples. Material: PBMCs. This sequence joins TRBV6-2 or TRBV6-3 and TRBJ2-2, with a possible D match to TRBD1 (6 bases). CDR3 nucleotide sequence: TGTGCCAGCACCAAACGAAAGTCGACAGGCTCGAACACCGGGGAGCTGTTTTTT. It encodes CASTKRKSTGSNTGELFF.